The 30 T cell receptor beta chains given below trace back to one sample, sequenced in a study of shared T cell receptors in the human thymus. Libraries were prepared by immunoSEQ multiplex PCR; TCRdb keeps only in-frame clonotypes and omits some of them. The sample contains 700,000 to 750,000 clones, 70% to 90% of which appear only once. This sample also appeared in a second study, on human thymus T cells.

What was sequenced was thymocytes. The receptor set was obtained from a girl under three years old with a congenital heart defect.

This chain joins TRBV5-4 and TRBJ2-1; TRBD2 aligns across 9 bases. From germline, CDR1 is SGHNT and CDR2 YYREEE (reference sequence). J gave up 3 bases and V 0 bases, and 7 bases lay outside the gene matches. CDR3 size: 17 residues. For the CDR3, the DNA is TGTGCCAGCAGCTTGGTTTCTGGAGCGGGGGGCTACAATGAGCAGTTCTTC. Amino acids: CASSLVSGAGGYNEQFF.

V usage is TRBV6-5 and J usage is TRBJ1-1; no clear D gene. This CDR3 has 14 amino acids. CDR1 and CDR2 (germline): MNHEY, SVGAGI. The V gene lost 5 bases and the J gene lost 12 bases, with 22 bases spanning the gap. The CDR3 loop is CASSPQPRLHLTFF. CDR3 bases: TGTGCCAGCAGTCCCCAACCGAGACTCCACTTGACTTTCTTT.

The chain has TRBV5-8 and TRBJ1-5; D remains ambiguous. This CDR3 region has 18 residues. Trimming removed 0 bases from V and 0 bases from J, with 16 bases in between. CDR1 SGHTS and CDR2 YDEGEE come from the germline V gene. The CDR3 bases are TGTGCCAGCAGCTTGGCATTGGAGGGAGGCTATAGCAATCAGCCCCAGCATTTT. Encoded protein: CASSLALEGGYSNQPQHF.

J is TRBJ1-6 and V is TRBV10-3, with a tentative D call TRBD1 (5 bases). The CDR3 extends over 14 amino acids. Germline loops: CDR1 ENHRY, CDR2 SYGVKD. Trimming shortened V by 0 bases and J by 10 bases, and 10 bases separated the two germline ends. The chain's CDR3 is CAISESTGGSPLHF. The CDR3 DNA sequence: TGTGCCATCAGTGAGTCTACAGGCGGATCACCCCTCCACTTT.

The CDR3 protein is CSDAGTGEAFF. CDR3 sequence (DNA): TGCAGTGACGCCGGGACAGGTGAAGCTTTCTTT. The chain carries TRBV20-1 and TRBJ1-1; 8 bases map to TRBD1. J gave up 7 bases and V 7 bases, and 5 bases lay outside the gene matches. Germline V CDR1 and CDR2: DFQATT, SNEGSKA (reference sequence). The CDR3 spans 11 residues.

J is TRBJ2-3 and V is TRBV9; the D is unclear. V was clipped by 6 bases and J by 0 bases, with 11 bases between them. The V gene's germline CDR1 is SGDLS and CDR2 YYNGEE. The CDR3 totals 14 residues. CDR3 nucleotides: TGTGCCAGCAATCTTGGGCAGAGCACAGATACGCAGTATTTT. The encoded protein is CASNLGQSTDTQYF.

This clone was found once. The rearrangement links TRBV6-1 to TRBJ2-5; 9 positions agree with TRBD1. The germline CDR1 and CDR2 sequences are MNHNS and SASEGT. The CDR3 consists of 13 residues. The V segment lost 9 bases and the J segment 4 bases; nucleotides outside the gene matches: 6. The CDR3 loop is CARGGQGPETQYF. The CDR3 DNA follows: TGTGCCAGGGGGGGACAGGGTCCAGAGACCCAGTACTTC.

J is TRBJ1-2 and V is TRBV12-2. TRBV12-2 is flagged as a pseudogene. This CDR3 has 11 amino acids. CDR3 in amino acids: CASRFCYGYTF. DNA of the CDR3: TGTGCAAGTCGCTTCTGCTATGGCTACACCTTC.

The chain combines TRBV4-3 with TRBJ2-7; 12 nucleotides line up with TRBD2. The CDR3 is 22 residues long. The germline V gene has CDR1 LGHNA and CDR2 YSLEER. V lost 1 base and J lost 4; bases outside the gene matches: 23. The CDR3 DNA is TGCGCCAGCAGCCAAGGGGTTGGGATTTCTAGCGGGGGGGCCCGAAAGGTTTACGAGCAGTACTTC. It translates to CASSQGVGISSGGARKVYEQYF.

The gene calls are TRBV7-9 and TRBJ1-2; D call uncertain. The CDR3 is 12 residues long. V lost 1 base, J lost 8 bases, and 8 bases lay in between. Germline lookup yields CDR1 SEHNR and CDR2 FQNEAQ (reference sequence). The CDR3 coding sequence is TGTGCCAGCAGCTTAGATTACTTAGGCTACACCTTC. Protein sequence: CASSLDYLGYTF.

V and J are TRBV7-2 and TRBJ2-7; D perhaps matches TRBD2 (7 bases). The CDR3 is 13 amino acids. Germline CDR1 is SGHTA and CDR2 is FQGNSA. Trimming removed 5 bases from V and 4 bases from J, with 12 bases in between. DNA of the CDR3: TGTGCCAGCAGCCCTAGGGGGGGGTACGAGCAGTACTTC. Its protein is CASSPRGGYEQYF. Full variable domain (outside the CDR3, taken from reference TRBV7-2 and TRBJ2-7): GAGVSQSPSNKVTEKGKDVELRCDPISGHTALYWYRQSLGQGLEFLIYFQGNSAPDKSGLPSDRFSAERTGGSVSTLTIQRTQQEDSAVYLCASSPRGGYEQYFGPGTRLTVT.

The rearrangement links TRBV14 to TRBJ1-1; D gene unclear. The germline V gene encodes CDR1 SGHDN and CDR2 FVKESK. Trimming left V 1 base short and J 7 bases short, with 13 bases between. The CDR3 runs 14 residues. CDR3 nucleotides: TGTGCCAGCAGCCAAGTTTTGCGGCGGAGTGAAGCTTTCTTT. Its translation: CASSQVLRRSEAFF. Full variable domain (missing parts from reference TRBV14 and TRBJ1-1): EAGVTQFPSHSVIEKGQTVTLRCDPISGHDNLYWYRRVMGKEIKFLLHFVKESKQDESGMPNNRFLAERTGGTYSTLKVQPAELEDSGVYFCASSQVLRRSEAFFGQGTRLTVV.

The chain recombines TRBV27 with TRBJ1-1; D possibly corresponds to TRBD1 (6 bases). The germline V gene encodes CDR1 MNHEY and CDR2 SMNVEV (reference sequence). The CDR3 length is 14 residues. Trimming pared 4 bases from V and 0 bases from J, leaving 9 bases between. Here the CDR3 reads CASSWTALNTEAFF. CDR3 nucleotide sequence: TGTGCCAGCAGTTGGACAGCCCTGAACACTGAAGCTTTCTTT.

The chain recombines TRBV5-5 with TRBJ2-7; D might be TRBD2 (7 bases). Trimming stripped 3 bases from V and 4 bases from J, with 20 bases between. The CDR3 loop spans 16 amino acids. CDR1 and CDR2 (germline): SGHKS, YYEKEE (reference sequence). CDR3 in DNA: TGTGCCAGCAGCTCCCCCGTACGGGGGGCCCCTTACGAGCAGTACTTC. This encodes CASSSPVRGAPYEQYF.

The rearrangement links TRBV27 to TRBJ1-1; 7 nucleotides align to TRBD1. Germline V gives CDR1 MNHEY, CDR2 SMNVEV (reference sequence). The junction had 9 bases not matched to a gene; V was cut back by 0 bases and J by 8 bases. There are 15 residues in the CDR3. The CDR3 DNA reads TGTGCCAGCAGTTTATCCAGTTTAGGGGGCAAGGAAGCTTTCTTT. This encodes CASSLSSLGGKEAFF.

The chain recombines TRBV7-6 with TRBJ2-1; weak D call: TRBD1 (5 bases). Between the trimmed V and J ends, which lost 3 bases and 10 bases, there was a span of 25 bases. The CDR3 has 17 residues. CDR1 SGHVS and CDR2 FNYEAQ come from the germline V gene. CDR3 sequence: CASSLCVSFGQGDEQFF. CDR3 coding DNA: TGTGCCAGCAGCTTGTGTGTCTCTTTCGGGCAGGGCGACGAGCAGTTCTTC. Full variable domain (outside the CDR3, taken from reference TRBV7-6 and TRBJ2-1): GAGVSQSPRYKVTKRGQDVALRCDPISGHVSLYWYRQALGQGPEFLTYFNYEAQQDKSGLPNDRFSAERPEGSISTLTIQRTEQRDSAMYRCASSLCVSFGQGDEQFFGPGTRLTVL.

This clone was observed a handful of times. V usage is TRBV9 and J usage is TRBJ2-3; 10 bases are a match to TRBD2. The length of the CDR3 is 17 residues. Germline CDR1 SGDLS, CDR2 YYNGEE. The V segment lost 0 bases and the J segment 4 bases; nucleotides outside the gene matches: 8. The CDR3 loop reads CASSVEEAGGSADTQYF. In DNA, the CDR3 is TGTGCCAGCAGCGTAGAGGAAGCGGGGGGGAGCGCAGATACGCAGTATTTT.

The chain is built from TRBV7-2 and TRBJ2-3, with 9 bases identical to TRBD2. The J segment lost 6 bases and the V segment lost 5 bases, leaving 9 bases of the junction unmatched. Germline V gene lookup returns CDR1 SGHTA and CDR2 FQGNSA. The CDR3 length is 15 residues. The CDR3, as DNA: TGTGCCAGCAGCCCCCTAGCGGGGCCGGGGGATACGCAGTATTTT. It yields the protein CASSPLAGPGDTQYF.

The chain is built from TRBV11-2 and TRBJ1-2; D gene unclear. This CDR3 spans 14 amino acids. Germline V gene lookup returns CDR1 SGHAT and CDR2 FQNNGV. V was shortened by 2 bases and J by 4 bases, with 11 bases between the two germline ends. The CDR3 sequence: CASSLSAGSYGYTF. Written as DNA, the CDR3 is TGTGCCAGCAGCTTATCGGCAGGAAGCTATGGCTACACCTTC.

The V call is TRBV27, the J call TRBJ2-7; D not resolved. The CDR3 is 16 amino acids. Germline V gene sequence: CDR1 MNHEY, CDR2 SMNVEV (reference sequence). Trimming left V 4 bases short and J 0 bases short, with 16 bases between. CDR3 sequence reads: CASSSSTDRSSYEQYF. The CDR3, as DNA: TGTGCCAGCAGTTCTTCAACAGATCGAAGCTCCTACGAGCAGTACTTC.

CDR3 sequence: CATGQARDQPQHF. CDR3 DNA sequence: TGTGCCACCGGACAGGCTAGGGATCAGCCCCAGCATTTT. V gene TRBV2 combines with J gene TRBJ1-5; TRBD1 matches at 7 bases. The CDR3 extends over 13 amino acids. The junction had 8 bases not matched to a gene; V was cut back by 10 bases and J by 5 bases. Germline V gene lookup returns CDR1 SNHLY and CDR2 FYNNEI.

This clone appeared once. The CDR3 coding sequence is TGTGCCAGCAGTGGGACCCAGCGGACGTATTTT. Translation gives CASSGTQRTYF. This rearrangement joins TRBV2 to TRBJ2-3, with D tentatively TRBD2 (5 bases). The germline V and J ends were trimmed by 4 bases and 14 bases, with 13 bases remaining between them. Germline values: CDR1 SNHLY, CDR2 FYNNEI. This CDR3 region has 11 residues.

This clone was detected only a few times. The chain recombines TRBV4-1 with TRBJ1-6; 8 positions agree with TRBD1. The length of the CDR3 is 18 residues. V was clipped by 0 bases and J by 8 bases; unmatched bases: 12. Germline CDR1 MGHRA, CDR2 YSYEKL. CDR3 nucleotides: TGCGCCAGCAGCCAAGATTGGAGGACAGGGACAACAGATTCACCCCTCCACTTT. Amino acids: CASSQDWRTGTTDSPLHF.

The CDR3 here is CASSQGQGLYEQYF. In DNA form, the CDR3 reads TGTGCCAGCAGCCAAGGCCAGGGACTATACGAGCAGTACTTC. The chain carries TRBV4-2 and TRBJ2-7; 7 bases are shared with TRBD2. Germline CDR1 reads LGHNA; CDR2 reads YNFKEQ. The ends lost 1 base at V and 4 bases at J; junction bases unmatched: 4. This CDR3 is built from 14 residues.

CDR3 coding DNA: TGTGCCATCAACCGGGGTCTCAGCACTGAAGCTTTCTTT. Its translation is CAINRGLSTEAFF. The chain recombines TRBV10-3 with TRBJ1-1, with unresolved D. The V gene lost 7 bases and the J gene lost 4 bases, with 13 bases spanning the gap. The CDR3 consists of 13 residues. Germline CDR1 reads ENHRY; CDR2 reads SYGVKD.

CDR3 nucleotides: TGTGCCAGCAGCGTAGGGTCGGGAGGGGACGAGCAGTTCTTC. This gives the protein CASSVGSGGDEQFF. The J gene is TRBJ2-1, the V gene TRBV9; 8 bases line up with TRBD2. After removal of 0 bases from V and 10 bases from J, the junction contained 6 bases not matched to a gene. The CDR3 is made up of 14 amino acids. Looked up from germline, CDR1 is SGDLS and CDR2 is YYNGEE.

V and J are TRBV28 and TRBJ2-5; tentative D call: TRBD2 (5 bases). This CDR3 is 14 amino acids long. V was clipped by 6 bases and J by 5 bases, with 16 bases between them. CDR1 and CDR2 (germline): MDHEN, SYDVKM. The CDR3 spells CASSLPGLTETQYF. CDR3 sequence (DNA): TGTGCCAGCAGCCTTCCAGGACTTACTGAGACCCAGTACTTC.

This clone was seen a single time. The germline gene is not matched at one end of the junction; a read error may be the cause. V usage is TRBV7-7 and J usage is TRBJ1-1, with 9 bases fitting TRBD1. Germline V gene sequence: CDR1 SSHAT, CDR2 FNYEAQ (reference sequence). The CDR3 has 18 residues. The CDR3 DNA reads TGTGCTAGCAGCCCTCGCCCCTTGACAGGGGGGATGAACAATGAAGCTTTCTTT. Its protein is CASSPRPLTGGMNNEAFF.

The chain has TRBV11-2 and TRBJ1-6; 9 bases align to TRBD1. The germline V gene has CDR1 SGHAT and CDR2 FQNNGV. The CDR3 length is 15 residues. Germline trimming cut 1 base from V and 8 bases from J; bases unmatched to any gene: 3. DNA of the CDR3: TGTGCCAGCAGCTTAGGACAGGGGGGCTATTCACCCCTCCACTTT. It encodes CASSLGQGGYSPLHF.

The chain links TRBV6-6 to TRBJ1-4, with D perhaps TRBD1 (5 bases). In germline, CDR1 is MNHNY, CDR2 SVGAGI (reference sequence). Trimming stripped 6 bases from V and 12 bases from J, with 11 bases between. The CDR3 has 11 amino acids. CDR3 coding DNA: TGTGCCAGCAGCAACAGGAAACAACTGTTTTTT. This encodes CASSNRKQLFF.